The sequence of this T cell receptor (beta chain) was determined in a study of blood T cell repertoires in COVID-19. Background on the study: PBMCs, B-cell-depleted T cells, or T cells provided the cDNA or gDNA that made up the material.

The CDR3 runs 15 residues. V lost 0 bases and J lost 4; bases outside the gene matches: 4. From germline, CDR1 is MGHRA and CDR2 YSYEKL. Libraries were prepared by immunoSEQ multiplex PCR; TCRdb keeps only in-frame clonotypes and omits some of them. The sample has 490,000 or so clones, around 85% seen once; the top ten hold 8.3%. The source of this sequence is an older woman who had recovered from COVID-19. V usage is TRBV4-1 and J usage is TRBJ2-3; 7 bases agree with TRBD2. Sequencing input: PBMCs or T cells enriched from blood (not recorded which). As DNA, the CDR3 is TGCGCCAGCAGCCAAGAAGTGGGGAGGGCAGATACGCAGTATTTT. Residues: CASSQEVGRADTQYF.